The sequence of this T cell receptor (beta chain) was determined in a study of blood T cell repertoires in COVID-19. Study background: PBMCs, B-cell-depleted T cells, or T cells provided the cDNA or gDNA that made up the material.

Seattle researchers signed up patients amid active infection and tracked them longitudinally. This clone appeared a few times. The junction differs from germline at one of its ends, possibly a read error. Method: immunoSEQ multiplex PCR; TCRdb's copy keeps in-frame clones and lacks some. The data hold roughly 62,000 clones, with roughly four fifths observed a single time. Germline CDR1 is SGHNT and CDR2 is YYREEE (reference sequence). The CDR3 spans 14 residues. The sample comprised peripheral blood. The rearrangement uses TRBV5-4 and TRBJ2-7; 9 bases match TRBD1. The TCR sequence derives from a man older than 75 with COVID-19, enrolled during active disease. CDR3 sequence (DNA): TGTGCCAGCAGCTCGGACAGGGGACAACCTCAGGAGAACTTC. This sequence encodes CASSSDRGQPQENF.